These 9 T cell receptor beta chains came from one sample sequenced in a study of blood T cell repertoires in COVID-19. TCRdb keeps only in-frame clones here, not all; method: immunoSEQ multiplex PCR. The top ten clones hold 1.2% to 1.5% of a sample with 200,000 to 250,000 clones, 70% to 85% of them seen once. The sample consisted of peripheral blood. The source is a middle-aged woman who had recovered from COVID-19.

This clone showed up just once. The rearrangement uses TRBV3-1 (or the pseudogene TRBV3-2) and TRBJ2-1; unclear D gene. Germline V gene sequence: CDR1 LGHDT, CDR2 YNNKEL (reference sequence). The CDR3 is made up of 14 amino acids. V lost 5 bases and J lost 4, with 12 bases in between. The CDR3, as DNA: TGTGCCAGCAGCAGAGGCGGCAGTTACAATGAGCAGTTCTTC. Its protein product is CASSRGGSYNEQFF.

The chain's CDR3 is CASSPTTGEVGVAFF. The CDR3 DNA is TGCGCCAGCAGCCCGACGACAGGGGAGGTTGGAGTAGCTTTCTTT. The chain carries TRBV5-1 and TRBJ1-1; 8 positions agree with TRBD1. Losses at the gene ends were 4 bases for V and 10 bases for J; bases not matched to a gene: 15. CDR1 SGHRS and CDR2 YFSETQ come from the germline V gene. The CDR3 is 15 amino acids. Complete variable domain (other parts from reference TRBV5-1 and TRBJ1-1): KAGVTQTPRYLIKTRGQQVTLSCSPISGHRSVSWYQQTPGQGLQFLFEYFSETQRNKGNFPGRFSGRQFSNSRSEMNVSTLELGDSALYLCASSPTTGEVGVAFFGQGTRLTVV.

The chain combines TRBV12-5 with TRBJ1-1; tentatively, D is TRBD1 (6 bases). This CDR3 region has 15 residues. Germline CDR1 and CDR2: LGHNT and FRNRAP. Between the trimmed V and J ends, which lost 1 base and 4 bases, there was a span of 13 bases. CDR3 amino acids: CASGLGTTGSTEAFF. DNA for the CDR3: TGTGCTAGTGGTTTGGGGACCACAGGGAGCACTGAAGCTTTCTTT.

V and J are TRBV19 and TRBJ2-4, with a possible D match to TRBD1 (6 bases). V lost 4 bases, J lost 7 bases, and 17 bases lay in between. The CDR3 covers 15 residues. CDR1 is LNHDA and CDR2 is SQIVND in the germline V gene (reference sequence). This chain's CDR3 is CASSSWPQGQNIQYF. CDR3 nucleotide sequence: TGTGCCAGTAGTAGCTGGCCGCAGGGGCAGAACATTCAGTACTTC. The variable domain in full, with the rest retrieved from reference TRBV19 and TRBJ2-4, is DGGITQSPKYLFRKEGQNVTLSCEQNLNHDAMYWYRQDPGQGLRLIYYSQIVNDFQKGDIAEGYSVSREKKESFPLTVTSAQKNPTAFYLCASSSWPQGQNIQYFGAGTRLSVL.

The V and J genes are TRBV10-2 and TRBJ1-4; D is perhaps TRBD1 (5 bases). The CDR3 contains 14 residues. Trimming pared 5 bases from V and 8 bases from J, leaving 15 bases between. Germline CDR1 WSHSY, CDR2 SAAADI. The CDR3 DNA follows: TGCGCCAGCAGTCTCAGGGATATGGAGGAAAAACTGTTTTTT. Its translation: CASSLRDMEEKLFF.

This rearrangement joins TRBV6-5 to TRBJ1-3; D gene unclear. The germline V gene encodes CDR1 MNHEY and CDR2 SVGAGI. The ends were cut back, 8 bases at V and 1 base at J, with 9 bases in the middle. The CDR3 totals 13 residues. The CDR3 nucleotides read TGTGCCAGCGTGGCGGAATCTGGAAACACCATATATTTT. As protein: CASVAESGNTIYF.

V gene TRBV19 combines with J gene TRBJ2-4, with D possibly TRBD2 on 7 matching bases. Germline loops: CDR1 LNHDA, CDR2 SQIVND (reference sequence). Trimming shortened V by 0 bases and J by 3 bases, and 12 bases separated the two germline ends. This CDR3 comprises 16 residues. The CDR3 is CASSIDRGAGKNIQYF. CDR3 DNA: TGTGCCAGTAGTATAGATCGGGGGGCGGGCAAAAACATTCAGTACTTC.

The chain is built from TRBV19 and TRBJ2-3; TRBD2 matches at 8 bases. CDR3 length: 15 amino acids. The V gene end was trimmed by 6 bases and the J gene end by 5 bases; junction bases not matched to a gene: 10. CDR1 is LNHDA, CDR2 SQIVND, per germline (reference sequence). In DNA form, the CDR3 reads TGTGCCAGTAGGCACACGGGGGGGGCTAAAGATACGCAGTATTTT. Its protein is CASRHTGGAKDTQYF.

DNA for the CDR3: TGTGCCAGCAGCGTAGTCGGGGGGAACACCGGGGAGCTGTTTTTT. It encodes CASSVVGGNTGELFF. The gene calls are TRBV9 and TRBJ2-2; D might be TRBD2 (6 bases). Trimming took off 0 bases at V and 1 base at J, with 7 bases between the two ends. In germline, CDR1 is SGDLS, CDR2 YYNGEE. This CDR3 has 15 amino acids. Full variable domain (missing parts from reference TRBV9 and TRBJ2-2): DSGVTQTPKHLITATGQRVTLRCSPRSGDLSVYWYQQSLDQGLQFLIQYYNGEERAKGNILERFSAQQFPDLHSELNLSSLELGDSALYFCASSVVGGNTGELFFGEGSRLTVL.